The 15 T cell receptor beta chains below were found in one sample sequenced in a study of T-cell memory formation after mild COVID-19. TCRdb re-called the 5' RACE reads with MiXCR, one entry per CDR3 protein. The top ten clones hold roughly 20% of a sample with about 310,000 distinct CDR3 sequences, approximately 16% of them seen once. The source material was PBMCs or a T cell subset sorted from them (not recorded which). These receptors were taken from a man aged 18 to 29 who had mild COVID-19 (a few samples of this study predate the infection). Cell type and time point are not known.

This clonotype has just a few counts. This rearrangement joins TRBV9 to TRBJ2-3; D not resolved. Germline V CDR1 and CDR2: SGDLS, YYNGEE. The CDR3 extends over 14 amino acids. The V end lost 1 base, the J end lost 4 bases, and 10 bases lay between the germline ends. For the CDR3, the DNA is TGTGCCAGCAGCGTACGAGAGAAGGCAGATACGCAGTATTTT. Its protein is CASSVREKADTQYF. Looking up the rest from reference TRBV9 and TRBJ2-3 gives the full variable domain: DSGVTQTPKHLITATGQRVTLRCSPRSGDLSVYWYQQSLDQGLQFLIQYYNGEERAKGNILERFSAQQFPDLHSELNLSSLELGDSALYFCASSVREKADTQYFGPGTRLTVL.

J is TRBJ2-4 and V is TRBV5-1; 7 nucleotides agree with TRBD1. V gave up 4 bases and J gave up 3 bases; unmatched junction bases: 7. Germline assignment: CDR1 SGHRS and CDR2 YFSETQ. The CDR3 runs to 15 residues. This CDR3 is CASSPGGLGKNIQYF. The DNA of the CDR3 is TGCGCCAGCAGCCCAGGGGGTTTGGGCAAAAACATTCAGTACTTC.

This clonotype was picked up a small number of times. The genes are TRBV18 and TRBJ1-1; D is unclear. The ends were cut back, 6 bases at V and 1 base at J, with 12 bases in the middle. CDR3 length equals 14 residues. CDR1 and CDR2 from the germline V gene are KGHSH and LQKENI. CDR3 bases: TGTGCCAGCTCGCCCACAGAAGAGAACACTGAAGCTTTCTTT. Protein sequence: CASSPTEENTEAFF.

This clonotype showed up just a few times. The rearrangement links TRBV7-2 to TRBJ2-2; D is perhaps TRBD1 (5 bases). The germline V gene encodes CDR1 SGHTA and CDR2 FQGNSA. Trimming left V 3 bases short and J 4 bases short, with 15 bases between. The CDR3 runs to 16 residues. This CDR3 reads CASSFRTPPPTGELFF. CDR3 bases: TGTGCCAGCAGCTTCCGGACACCCCCCCCCACCGGGGAGCTGTTTTTT.

The gene calls are TRBV15 and TRBJ1-2; D is unclear. CDR3 length: 15 amino acids. Germline assignment: CDR1 LNHNV and CDR2 YYDKDF (reference sequence). Trimming left V 0 bases short and J 4 bases short, with 12 bases between. CDR3 protein: CATSREGKWGYGYTF. In DNA, the CDR3 is TGTGCCACCAGCAGAGAAGGGAAGTGGGGCTATGGCTACACCTTC.

This clonotype was seen only a few times. The V call is TRBV7-8, the J call TRBJ1-6, with D possibly matching TRBD1 (6 bases). The germline V gene encodes CDR1 SGHVS and CDR2 FQNEAQ. CDR3 size: 12 residues. The V end lost 1 base, the J end lost 15 bases, and 10 bases lay between the germline ends. The chain's CDR3 is CASSLDRDILHF. CDR3 sequence (DNA): TGTGCCAGCAGCTTAGACAGGGATATCCTCCACTTT.

The J gene is TRBJ2-1, the V gene TRBV5-1; unclear D gene. Germline V lookup: CDR1 SGHRS, CDR2 YFSETQ. This CDR3 comprises 17 residues. The V end was cut by 0 bases, the J end by 4 bases, with 17 bases between. The CDR3 region is CASSLVKGQIRYNEQFF. The CDR3 DNA sequence: TGCGCCAGCAGCTTGGTCAAGGGTCAGATACGGTACAATGAGCAGTTCTTC.

In its sample, this clonotype was seen a few times. The chain links TRBV5-1 to TRBJ1-6, with 8 bases aligning to TRBD1. From germline, CDR1 is SGHRS and CDR2 YFSETQ. J lost 8 bases, V lost 4 bases, and 8 bases had no gene match. This CDR3 spans 15 amino acids. CDR3 sequence (DNA): TGCGCCAGCAGCCCGCAGGGACAGGTTGATTCACCCCTCCACTTT. Protein: CASSPQGQVDSPLHF.

J is TRBJ2-1 and V is TRBV4-3, with 16 bases lining up with TRBD2. In germline, CDR1 is LGHNA, CDR2 YSLEER. The CDR3 is made up of 14 amino acids. V shed 9 bases, J shed 9 bases, and the junction held 5 bases outside the gene matches. The CDR3 region is CASGTSGGAFEQFF. The CDR3 DNA sequence: TGCGCCAGTGGGACTAGCGGGGGGGCTTTTGAGCAGTTCTTC.

This clonotype was counted only a few times. V is TRBV2 and J is TRBJ1-2; D is undetermined. The germline V gene has CDR1 SNHLY and CDR2 FYNNEI. The CDR3 loop spans 14 amino acids. Trimming cost V 0 bases and J 5 bases, with 10 bases left between them. The CDR3 DNA follows: TGTGCCAGCAGTGAAGCGTGGACCGAGTATGGCTACACCTTC. Encoded protein: CASSEAWTEYGYTF.

This clonotype has at least ten counts. The V and J genes are TRBV11-2 and TRBJ2-1, with D hard to call. The CDR3 totals 12 residues. Trimming took off 1 base at V and 10 bases at J, with 8 bases between the two ends. Germline V CDR1 and CDR2: SGHAT, FQNNGV. The CDR3 here is CASSLGVEEQFF. The CDR3, as DNA: TGTGCCAGCAGCTTAGGGGTAGAGGAGCAGTTCTTC.

This sequence joins TRBV12-3 or TRBV12-4 and TRBJ2-3; 7 bases map to TRBD2. The ends lost 5 bases at V and 0 bases at J; junction bases unmatched: 11. The CDR3 covers 17 residues. CDR3 nucleotides: TGTGCCAGCAGTGTCAGACTAGCAGGAGTGAGCACAGATACGCAGTATTTT. This encodes CASSVRLAGVSTDTQYF.

This clonotype was observed many times. The chain joins TRBV7-2 to TRBJ2-1; D ambiguous. V lost 1 base to trimming and J lost 2 bases, with 9 bases between them. Germline V gene lookup returns CDR1 SGHTA and CDR2 FQGNSA. The CDR3 spans 15 residues. The CDR3 DNA follows: TGTGCCAGCAGCTTAGAGTATCTAGCCTACAATGAGCAGTTCTTC. Protein: CASSLEYLAYNEQFF.

This chain connects TRBV29-1 to TRBJ2-1, with D perhaps TRBD2 (5 bases). This CDR3 is 13 amino acids long. Germline V gene data show CDR1 as SQVTM and CDR2 as ANQGSEA. V was shortened by 4 bases and J by 5 bases, with 12 bases between the two germline ends. CDR3 sequence reads: CSVVAALDNEQFF. In nucleotides, the CDR3 is TGCAGCGTTGTTGCGGCACTAGACAATGAGCAGTTCTTC.

This clonotype was counted between two and nine times. CDR3 in amino acids: CASSYTEQGSSPLHF. Written as DNA, the CDR3 is TGTGCCAGCAGTTACACGGAGCAGGGCTCTTCACCCCTCCACTTT. The chain recombines TRBV6-5 with TRBJ1-6, with D tentatively TRBD1 (5 bases). Germline V gene lookup returns CDR1 MNHEY and CDR2 SVGAGI. This CDR3 spans 15 amino acids. Trimming stripped 2 bases from V and 9 bases from J, with 14 bases between.